These T cell receptor beta chains were read from a single sample in a study of cytomegalovirus exposure and HLA in healthy donors. Assay: immunoSEQ multiplex PCR; the TCRdb copy retains only in-frame clones and omits some. This sample has 200,000 or so clones, with around 83% found just once. Sequenced material: PBMCs. Source of these receptors: a girl aged 5 to 17 in good health and CMV-seronegative. CDR3s include the opening cysteine and the closing phenylalanine or tryptophan. D genes are given only for firm matches. Size values are once, few and many counts, or a class for expanded clones, and some rows have none.

>13|NA|TRBD1|TRBJ2-5|TRBV5-1
CASSRQGEETQYF
TGCGCCAGCAGCCGACAGGGGGAAGAGACCCAGTACTTC
>15|NA|NA|TRBJ2-7|TRBV9
CASSVAGGLYYEQYF
TGTGCCAGCAGCGTAGCCGGAGGGTTGTATTACGAGCAGTACTTC
>14|NA|TRBD1|TRBJ2-5|TRBV14
CASSHRQGRETQYF
TGTGCCAGCAGCCATAGACAGGGGCGGGAGACCCAGTACTTC
>14|few|NA|TRBJ1-2|TRBV5-8
CASSFRQLPYGYTF
TGTGCCAGCAGCTTCAGACAGTTACCTTATGGCTACACCTTC
>17|NA|NA|TRBJ2-1|TRBV5-1
CASSSLGTSSSYNEQFF
TGCGCCAGCAGCTCCTTGGGGACTTCCAGCTCCTACAATGAGCAGTTCTTC
>16|few|TRBD1|TRBJ1-5|TRBV28
CASRPSLGQGDQPQHF
TGTGCCAGCAGGCCATCTCTGGGCCAGGGGGATCAGCCCCAGCATTTT
>13|NA|NA|TRBJ2-5|TRBV6-1
CASSRTIQETQYF
TGTGCCAGCAGTCGGACTATCCAAGAGACCCAGTACTTC
>15|few|NA|TRBJ1-1|TRBV4-3
CASSQVTGPNTEAFF
TGCGCCAGCAGCCAAGTTACAGGACCGAACACTGAAGCTTTCTTT
>20|NA|TRBD1|TRBJ1-2|TRBV28
CASSLSGQTPRLEILYGYTF
TGTGCCAGCAGTTTATCGGGACAGACCCCGAGATTGGAGATCCTCTATGGCTACACCTTC
>14|once|NA|TRBJ1-2|TRBV10-3
CAIRGSRGRTSYTF
TGTGCCATCAGGGGAAGCAGGGGTAGGACGAGCTACACCTTC
>17|NA|TRBD1|TRBJ1-3|TRBV7-9
CASSSGGTGLSGNTIYF
TGTGCCAGCAGCTCCGGAGGGACAGGTCTATCTGGAAACACCATATATTTT
>15|NA|NA|TRBJ2-5|TRBV4-2
CASSQVKGVREAQYF
TGTGCCAGCAGCCAAGTGAAAGGTGTACGAGAGGCCCAGTACTTC
>15|NA|NA|TRBJ1-2|TRBV19
CASSTDRRINYGYTF
TGTGCCAGTAGTACCGACAGGCGCATAAACTATGGCTACACCTTC
>13|NA|NA|TRBJ2-1|TRBV2
CASGERPYNEQFF
TGTGCCAGCGGTGAGCGGCCTTACAATGAGCAGTTCTTC
>15|NA|TRBD1|TRBJ1-2|TRBV5-4
CASTLTKTGGNGYTF
TGTGCCAGCACCCTTACCAAGACAGGGGGAAATGGCTACACCTTC
>15|NA|NA|TRBJ2-6|TRBV2
CASSESTAGANVLTF
TGTGCCAGCAGCGAGTCGACAGCTGGGGCCAACGTCCTGACTTTC
>16|NA|TRBD1|TRBJ1-3|TRBV4-2
CASSQDPGTGGNTIYF
TGTGCCAGCAGCCAAGATCCCGGGACAGGGGGAAACACCATATATTTT
>11|NA|NA|TRBJ1-1|TRBV30
CAWNGGGKAFF
TGTGCCTGGAATGGGGGAGGTAAGGCTTTCTTT
>15|NA|TRBD1|TRBJ1-5|TRBV6-4
CASSVTGEGSQPQHF
TGTGCCAGCAGTGTGACAGGGGAAGGAAGTCAGCCCCAGCATTTT
>15|few|TRBD2|TRBJ2-1|TRBV7-6
CASSLAASGYNEQFF
TGTGCCAGCAGCTTAGCCGCTAGCGGTTACAATGAGCAGTTCTTC
>13|NA|NA|TRBJ2-7|TRBV30
CAWSRDIVYEQYF
TGTGCCTGGAGCCGGGACATCGTTTACGAGCAGTACTTC
>15|NA|TRBD2|TRBJ2-7|TRBV7-2
CASSFAAGGSYEQYF
TGTGCCAGCAGCTTTGCTGCGGGGGGCTCCTACGAGCAGTACTTC
>15|NA|NA|TRBJ2-1|TRBV7-6
CASSSGLLSYNEQFF
TGTGCCAGCAGCTCGGGACTTCTCTCCTACAATGAGCAGTTCTTC
>15|NA|NA|TRBJ1-1|TRBV14
CASSQVTRADTEAFF
TGTGCCAGCAGCCAAGTGACCAGGGCGGACACTGAAGCTTTCTTT
>14|few|NA|TRBJ1-6|TRBV4-3
CASSPTAGRSPLHF
TGCGCCAGCAGCCCCACTGCGGGTCGGTCACCCCTCCACTTT
>19|NA|TRBD2|TRBJ2-5|TRBV5-1
CASSLCWTSGPPSEETQYF
TGCGCCAGCAGCTTGTGCTGGACTAGCGGGCCGCCAAGTGAAGAGACCCAGTACTTC
>14|NA|TRBD1|TRBJ1-2|TRBV19
CASSIGTGSYGYTF
TGTGCCAGTAGTATAGGGACAGGTTCCTATGGCTACACCTTC
>15|NA|NA|TRBJ2-1|TRBV2
CASRSQGQFYNEQFF
TGTGCCAGCAGAAGTCAGGGGCAGTTTTACAATGAGCAGTTCTTC
>16|NA|TRBD1|TRBJ2-7|TRBV7-9
CASSKVGQGASYEQYF
TGTGCCAGCAGCAAGGTGGGACAGGGCGCCTCCTACGAGCAGTACTTC
>16|NA|NA|TRBJ1-5|TRBV12-2
CASRLAIDGYNQPQHF
TGTGCAAGTCGCTTAGCGATTGACGGGTACAATCAGCCCCAGCATTTT
>14|NA|NA|TRBJ2-1|TRBV28
CASSLRQGKDEQFF
TGTGCCAGCAGTTTAAGGCAGGGGAAGGATGAGCAGTTCTTC